The 20 T cell receptor beta chains below come from one sample, sequenced in a study of T cells after yellow fever vaccination. TCRdb re-derived calls from the 5' RACE reads in MiXCR, one entry per CDR3 protein. The table lists 450,000 to 550,000 distinct CDR3 sequences, 20% to 25% of them singletons. The sample was PBMCs, taken more than 20 days after the first yellow fever vaccination. The receptors shown here come from a man between 18 and 29 years old who received the YFV17D yellow fever vaccine.

This clonotype was found a few times. V and J are TRBV27 and TRBJ1-2; D gene uncertain. The CDR3 sequence is 14 residues long. Looked up from germline, CDR1 is MNHEY and CDR2 is SMNVEV (reference sequence). The V end lost 9 bases, the J end lost 1 base, and 15 bases lay between the germline ends. The CDR3 DNA reads as TGTGCCAGGGGCCGCGGGGAATTTAACTATGGCTACACCTTC. This codes for CARGRGEFNYGYTF.

This clonotype was observed a few times. V and J are TRBV5-1 and TRBJ1-5, with D possibly matching TRBD1 (5 bases). Looked up from germline, CDR1 is SGHRS and CDR2 is YFSETQ. This CDR3 is built from 16 residues. Trimming left V 4 bases short and J 2 bases short, with 16 bases between. CDR3 in amino acids: CASSLLGPNGNQPQHF. CDR3 nucleotide sequence: TGCGCCAGCAGCCTGCTGGGGCCAAACGGCAATCAGCCCCAGCATTTT.

This clonotype appeared a few times. This chain connects TRBV19 to TRBJ2-1; the match to TRBD2 covers 9 bases. V shed 9 bases, J shed 7 bases, and the junction held 16 bases outside the gene matches. CDR1 LNHDA and CDR2 SQIVND come from the germline V gene (reference sequence). This CDR3 comprises 16 residues. CDR3 sequence reads: CASAFLRAGGRNEQFF. The DNA of the CDR3 is TGTGCCAGCGCTTTTCTACGGGCGGGGGGGCGGAATGAGCAGTTCTTC.

The J gene is TRBJ2-3, the V gene TRBV12-3 or TRBV12-4, with D perhaps TRBD2 (5 bases). The CDR3 consists of 14 residues. With 6 bases removed from V and 1 base from J, the gap between germline ends came to 11 bases. The CDR3 sequence is CASSSAERTDTQYF. CDR3 nucleotide sequence: TGTGCCAGCAGCTCAGCGGAGCGCACAGATACGCAGTATTTT.

The J gene is TRBJ2-1, the V gene TRBV20-1; a possible D gene is TRBD1 (6 bases). Germline-derived CDR1 and CDR2 are DFQATT and SNEGSKA (reference sequence). The V gene lost 6 bases and the J gene lost 8 bases, with 17 bases spanning the gap. CDR3 size: 13 residues. In DNA, the CDR3 is TGCAGTGCGTGGGGGCCCTACGATGATGAGCAGTTCTTC. It encodes CSAWGPYDDEQFF.

This clonotype was seen more than once but under ten times. The chain recombines TRBV18 with TRBJ2-2, with 9 bases matching TRBD1. J gave up 6 bases and V 10 bases, and 12 bases lay outside the gene matches. This CDR3 has 15 amino acids. CDR1 and CDR2 (germline): KGHSH, LQKENI. CDR3 in DNA: TGTGCCACCATCGGCGGGACAGGGAGGCCCGGGGAGCTGTTTTTT. Translated: CATIGGTGRPGELFF.

This clonotype has only a few counts. The rearrangement links TRBV7-9 to TRBJ2-7; TRBD2 matches 8 bases. There are 16 residues in the CDR3. Germline CDR1 is SEHNR and CDR2 is FQNEAQ (reference sequence). With 5 bases clipped from V and 5 bases from J, the junction kept 14 bases outside the gene matches. CDR3 amino acids: CASSPPGGEPRNEQYV. In nucleotides, the CDR3 is TGTGCCAGCAGCCCTCCGGGGGGGGAGCCTCGGAACGAGCAGTACGTC.

This clonotype was detected only a few times. The chain carries TRBV10-3 and TRBJ1-4; a weak D match, TRBD1 (6 bases). Germline V CDR1 and CDR2: ENHRY, SYGVKD. The CDR3 totals 14 residues. With 10 bases removed from V and 8 bases from J, the gap between germline ends came to 20 bases. The CDR3 DNA is TGTGCCACGGCGAACAGGGTTTCGGAAGAAAAACTGTTTTTT. This translates into CATANRVSEEKLFF.

This clonotype came up a few times. V gene TRBV4-1 combines with J gene TRBJ1-2; D may be TRBD1 (5 bases). Germline V lookup: CDR1 MGHRA, CDR2 YSYEKL. Trimming took off 4 bases at V and 4 bases at J, with 13 bases between the two ends. The CDR3 totals 14 residues. CDR3 amino acids: CASSRGLDGYGYTF. The DNA for the CDR3 is TGCGCCAGCAGCCGGGGCTTGGACGGCTATGGCTACACCTTC.

This clonotype was seen a few times. J is TRBJ1-3 and V is TRBV3-1; no definite D call. Germline CDR1 is LGHDT and CDR2 is YNNKEL (reference sequence). The length of the CDR3 is 13 residues. V dropped 0 bases and J dropped 4 bases, with 4 bases sitting between them. The CDR3 here is CASSQDQGNTIYF. For the CDR3, the DNA is TGTGCCAGCAGCCAAGATCAAGGAAACACCATATATTTT.

In its sample, this clonotype was seen a few times. The rearrangement joins TRBV5-1 to TRBJ2-7, with 14 bases aligning to TRBD2. CDR1 and CDR2 from the germline V gene are SGHRS and YFSETQ. Unmatched junction bases numbered 4, after V lost 4 bases and J lost 1 base. The CDR3 runs to 16 residues. CDR3 in DNA: TGCGCCAGCAGCCCGGGACTAGCGGGGGAGTCCTACGAGCAGTACTTC. It is translated as CASSPGLAGESYEQYF.

The V call is TRBV18, the J call TRBJ2-1, with a tentative D call TRBD2 (6 bases). The V end lost 2 bases, the J end lost 3 bases, and 11 bases lay between the germline ends. This CDR3 region has 15 residues. Germline V lookup: CDR1 KGHSH, CDR2 LQKENI. The CDR3 bases are TGTGCCAGCTCACCAAGGAGGGAGCTCTACAATGAGCAGTTCTTC. Its protein product is CASSPRRELYNEQFF.

The chain carries TRBV11-2 and TRBJ2-7, with 7 bases that match TRBD1. The V gene's germline CDR1 is SGHAT and CDR2 FQNNGV. The CDR3 sequence is 14 residues long. The DNA for the CDR3 is TGTGCCAGCAGCTACGGGACAGAGTCCTACGGGCAGTACGTC. This sequence encodes CASSYGTESYGQYV.

The sample holds a few counts of this clonotype. The chain is built from TRBV4-1 and TRBJ1-1, with D possibly being TRBD1 (5 bases). Trimming stripped 6 bases from V and 5 bases from J, with 19 bases between. Germline loops: CDR1 MGHRA, CDR2 YSYEKL. CDR3 length equals 15 residues. The CDR3 nucleotides read TGCGCCAGCAGTAAGTTGCAGGGATTGGGGACTGAAGCTTTCTTT. Translated: CASSKLQGLGTEAFF.

This clonotype showed up just a few times. The chain employs TRBV27 and TRBJ1-2, with 8 nucleotides matching TRBD1. The CDR3 extends over 15 amino acids. Trimming cost V 5 bases and J 4 bases; bases outside gene matches: 9. From germline, CDR1 is MNHEY and CDR2 SMNVEV (reference sequence). The CDR3 DNA is TGTGCCAGCAGTCCCCGACAGGGGCCGGTCTATGGCTACACCTTC. Translated: CASSPRQGPVYGYTF.

This clonotype was picked up a small number of times. The chain is built from TRBV11-2 and TRBJ2-5, with D perhaps TRBD2 (5 bases). Germline CDR1 and CDR2: SGHAT and FQNNGV. The CDR3 has 18 amino acids. V lost 4 bases and J 6 bases, leaving 27 bases between the germline ends. The CDR3 DNA follows: TGTGCCAGCAGCTCCCCTACAACCCTAGCAGGCCTTTTTAAGACCCAGTACTTC. This sequence encodes CASSSPTTLAGLFKTQYF.

The chain couples TRBV12-3 or TRBV12-4 to TRBJ1-1; D is unresolved. The CDR3 spans 12 residues. Between the trimmed V and J ends, which lost 3 bases and 7 bases, there was a span of 9 bases. The CDR3 nucleotides read TGTGCCAGCAGTTTGACGCCCTATGAAGCTTTCTTT. Translated, it gives CASSLTPYEAFF.

This clonotype was observed a handful of times. This chain's CDR3 is CASSSYTYEQYV. The DNA for the CDR3 is TGTGCCAGCAGCTCTTACACCTACGAGCAGTACGTC. The rearrangement uses TRBV5-6 and TRBJ2-7; no firm D call. V lost 3 bases and J 2 bases, leaving 6 bases between the germline ends. The CDR3 spans 12 residues. Germline CDR1 SGHDT, CDR2 YYEEEE.

This rearrangement joins TRBV6-1 to TRBJ2-7, with 11 bases that match TRBD2. The CDR3 is 17 amino acids. The J segment lost 3 bases and the V segment lost 7 bases, leaving 14 bases of the junction unmatched. CDR1 is MNHNS, CDR2 SASEGT, per germline. The CDR3 bases are TGTGCCAGCAACCAATGGGGGCTAGCGGGGGGCCACTACGAGCAGTACTTC. As protein: CASNQWGLAGGHYEQYF.

This clonotype turned up a few times. The chain carries TRBV5-1 and TRBJ2-7; D assignment may be TRBD1 or TRBD2 (7 bases each). The V end lost 5 bases, the J end lost 5 bases, and 23 bases lay between the germline ends. Germline V gives CDR1 SGHRS, CDR2 YFSETQ. The CDR3 runs 16 residues. The DNA for the CDR3 is TGCGCCAGCAGGGGCGAGACAGGGAGGGTAACCGACGAGCAGTACTTC. Amino acid sequence: CASRGETGRVTDEQYF.